The following is a TCR beta chain sequence with its context. This clonotype was recorded many times. Its antigen remains unidentified. Nothing much larger sits one base from this clone, and base qualities are not available. Preparation of the library involved PCR. Sequenced using an Illumina HiSeq 2500. TCRdb trimmed the raw reads at Q25, called clones with MiXCR and kept productive beta chains. CDR3 protein duplicates are merged, each entry listing the most common genes and DNA. This sample has 8,000 or so distinct CDR3 sequences in its table, and roughly 12% of those were observed once. The ten largest clones add up to approximately 16% of the sample. Spanning cysteine to phenylalanine, the CDR3 consists of 16 amino acids. Just the 48-base CDR3 DNA is kept, in frame starting at base 1. V has 0 bases trimmed and J has 5 bases trimmed; junction bases matching no gene number 8. From a lookup of the germline V gene, CDR1 and CDR2 are MNHEY and SVGEGT.

This entry belongs to a study of CXCR3 chemokines and chemotherapy response in bladder cancer (dated by TCRdb to between 2021 and 2024). For context, the study as a whole: The study examined whether intratumoral CXCR3 chemokine system activity predicted chemotherapy response in human bladder cancer.

The rearranged segments are TRBV6-2 or TRBV6-3 and TRBJ2-7; 9 of the junction bases match TRBD1. This clonotype was sampled from a human donor with bladder cancer that responded to neoadjuvant chemotherapy. The specimen was collected from a patient whose treatment included neoadjuvant chemotherapy. Here the CDR3 is given as CASSYSRTGVSHEQYF. The DNA is TGTGCCAGCAGTTACTCGAGGACAGGGGTTTCCCACGAGCAGTACTTC.